This T cell receptor (beta chain) came from a study of blood T cell repertoires in COVID-19. Study context: Spain, Italy and the United States supplied samples that represented acute and convalescent COVID-19.

Sequencing was performed with immunoSEQ multiplex PCR; in TCRdb, only in-frame clones are kept and a portion is missing. The profile shows fewer than 110,000 clones, 85% to 95% of them singletons. The germline V gene has CDR1 SGHAT and CDR2 FQNNGV. This CDR3 comprises 13 residues. Trimming removed 4 bases at V and 8 bases at J, with 11 bases between. Sequencing was done on a sample of peripheral blood. The receptor comes from a man in his forties or fifties with active COVID-19. The V call is TRBV11-2, the J call TRBJ1-4; no clear D gene. The CDR3 nucleotides read TGTGCCAGCAGCTCCCTCACGGGAGAAAAACTGTTTTTT. It translates to CASSSLTGEKLFF.